This is a list of T cell receptor beta chains from one sample in a study of CD4 and CD8 cells across lung adenocarcinoma regions. TCRdb reanalysed the PCR reads using MiXCR and keeps one entry per CDR3 protein. The sample shows under 30,000 distinct CDR3 sequences, 50% to 55% of them seen only once. Sequencing input: CD8+ T cells from the center of a lung tumor. These receptors originate from a male donor with lung adenocarcinoma. The CD4 and CD8 labels of this study may be unreliable. Each CDR3 is given with its conserved first and last residue. Each record gives: J gene, CDR3 length, D gene, V gene, clone size, CDR3 DNA, CDR3 protein. D genes are given only for firm matches. The size entry is marked missing in some rows and otherwise reads once, few, many or a size class.

>TRBJ1-4|15|-|TRBV7-8|-
TGTGCCAGCAGCTTATGGGGCAGGGCGGAGGAAAAACTGTTTTTT
CASSLWGRAEEKLFF
>TRBJ2-1|14|TRBD2|TRBV6-1|many
TGTGCCAGCAGTGAAGCGGGAGGGCACAATGAGCAGTTCTTC
CASSEAGGHNEQFF
>TRBJ2-1|14|-|TRBV27|many
TGTGCCAGCAGTTTCTCCATAGTTGTAGGTGAGCAGTTCTTC
CASSFSIVVGEQFF
>TRBJ2-3|14|TRBD2|TRBV6-1|-
TGTGCCAGCAGGGGCGGGGGTAGCACAGATACGCAGTATTTT
CASRGGGSTDTQYF
>TRBJ2-1|13|-|TRBV20-1|-
TGCAGTGCTAGAAGGGGAGTCTACAATGAGCAGTTCTTC
CSARRGVYNEQFF
>TRBJ2-2|18|-|TRBV7-2|few
TGTGCCAGCAGCCCTCCCCCGGGCGCAGGAGTGAAAACCGGGGAGCTGTTTTTT
CASSPPPGAGVKTGELFF
>TRBJ2-1|15|TRBD2|TRBV7-2|many
TGTGCCAGCAGACCCCGGCTAGCGGGTACCAATGAGCAGTTCTTC
CASRPRLAGTNEQFF
>TRBJ2-4|12|-|TRBV10-2|once
TGCGCCGGCAAGGGAGCCAAAGATATTCAGTACTTC
CAGKGAKDIQYF
>TRBJ2-1|15|TRBD2|TRBV10-2|medium-sized
TGCGCCAGCAGAGTAGCGGGAGGGCCGCACAATGAGCAGTTCTTC
CASRVAGGPHNEQFF
>TRBJ2-2|16|-|TRBV6-1|once
TGTGCCAGCAGTCAACGAGCCGGACACCTCACCGGGGAGCTGTTTTTT
CASSQRAGHLTGELFF
>TRBJ1-2|15|-|TRBV7-9|once
TGTGCCAGCAGCTCTGGGACGGCGGCTAACTATGGCTACACCTTC
CASSSGTAANYGYTF
>TRBJ2-7|14|TRBD2|TRBV27|-
TGTGCGGGCAGTGGGGTAGCGGGCACAGAGACGCAGTACTTC
CAGSGVAGTETQYF
>TRBJ2-4|19|-|TRBV4-2|many
TGTGCCAGCAGCCAAGATCTGGGGGGACCCACAGTAGCCAAAAACATTCAGTACTTC
CASSQDLGGPTVAKNIQYF
>TRBJ2-1|17|TRBD1|TRBV6-1|once
TGTGCCAGCCAGAACCACAGGGGAACCTACGCATACAATGAGCAGTTCTTC
CASQNHRGTYAYNEQFF
>TRBJ2-1|17|TRBD2|TRBV27|many
TGTGCCAGCAGTTTAAGGTTCGTCGGGGGGGATAGCAATGAGCAGTTCTTC
CASSLRFVGGDSNEQFF
>TRBJ2-3|16|TRBD1|TRBV6-5|-
TGTGCCAGCAGTTATTACGGACAGGGGATGCCAGATACGCAGTATTTT
CASSYYGQGMPDTQYF
>TRBJ1-2|14|-|TRBV6-6|many
TGTGCCAGCAGTTACTCGCCAAATAACTATGGCTACACCTTC
CASSYSPNNYGYTF
>TRBJ2-5|15|TRBD1|TRBV27|-
TGTGCCAGGAGGCCAGGGGGCCGGGACAAAGAGATCCAGTACTTC
CARRPGGRDKEIQYF
>TRBJ2-7|13|TRBD1|TRBV6-2/TRBV6-3|-
TGTGCCACCCGACAGGGGGCGAGGTACGAGCAGTACTTC
CATRQGARYEQYF
>TRBJ2-4|16|-|TRBV6-1|few
TGTGCCAGCAGTGAAGCGGGGATGGGGGCTGGGGATACGCAGTATTTC
CASSEAGMGAGDTQYF
>TRBJ2-3|15|-|TRBV10-1|many
TGCGCCAGCAGTCCGGGTCCCCTGAGCGCAGATACGCAGTATTTT
CASSPGPLSADTQYF
>TRBJ2-1|15|TRBD2|TRBV6-1|few
TGTGCCAGCAGTAGCGGGAGAGGGACCTACAATGAGCAGTTCTTC
CASSSGRGTYNEQFF
>TRBJ2-4|16|-|TRBV6-5|few
TGTGCCAGCAGTTACCAGGGGCAGGGAGCCACAGATACTCAGTACTTC
CASSYQGQGATDTQYF
>TRBJ2-3|14|-|TRBV10-3|-
TGTGCGGGCGCAGGGGGCGGGGGCCCAGAGACGCAGTATTTT
CAGAGGGGPETQYF
>TRBJ1-2|12|-|TRBV20-1|-
TGCAGTGCTAGAGGCAGGGTCTATGGCTACACCTTC
CSARGRVYGYTF
>TRBJ2-5|15|-|TRBV10-3|-
TGTGCCGCGGGTCACGGGGGAGGTGACCAAGATACCCAGTACTTC
CAAGHGGGDQDTQYF
>TRBJ2-6|14|-|TRBV12-3/TRBV12-4|-
TGTGCCAGCAGTCGAAGCTCTGGGGCCAACGTCCTGACTTTC
CASSRSSGANVLTF
>TRBJ2-1|14|TRBD2|TRBV10-1|-
TGCGCCAGCAGTGGGGGGACTAACTACAATGAGCAGTTCTTC
CASSGGTNYNEQFF
>TRBJ2-1|15|-|TRBV7-2|-
TGTGCCAGCAGCTTCCAGGCTATCAGCTACAATAAGCAGTTCTTC
CASSFQAISYNKQFF
>TRBJ2-4|16|TRBD2|TRBV6-1|-
TGTGCGTGCAGTGAAGCGGGGCCGTGGGCCAGGGATACTCAGTACTTC
CACSEAGPWARDTQYF
>TRBJ1-6|15|-|TRBV27|-
TGTGCCAGCAGCATGAGGGCTTTGGTGGGGTCACCCCTCCACTTT
CASSMRALVGSPLHF
>TRBJ2-5|18|TRBD2|TRBV4-1|few
TGCGCCAGCAGCCGCCGAGGGACTAGCGGGGTCGGCGGGGAGACCCAGTACTTC
CASSRRGTSGVGGETQYF
>TRBJ2-1|14|-|TRBV7-9|-
TGTGCCAGCAGCTTAGAAGTCCAGTTCGCCGAGCAGTTCTTC
CASSLEVQFAEQFF
>TRBJ2-3|17|TRBD2|TRBV4-1|-
TGCGCCAGCAGCGAGGGTATCGGGCGGGAGGCCACAGAGACGCAGTATTTT
CASSEGIGREATETQYF
>TRBJ2-7|17|-|TRBV6-4|-
TGTGCCAGCAGTGACTGCTATGGTCGGTGGGGCAAAAATACGCAGTACTTC
CASSDCYGRWGKNTQYF
>TRBJ2-3|15|-|TRBV4-1|-
TGCGCCAGGGGCCAAGGGGGGACTGGCCGAGATACCCAGTATTTT
CARGQGGTGRDTQYF
>TRBJ1-1|13|-|TRBV6-5|many
TGTGCCAGCAGTTACGAGTCTAACACTGAAGCTTTCTTT
CASSYESNTEAFF
>TRBJ2-4|17|TRBD2|TRBV10-1|-
TGCGCCAGCACAGCGGACAGCGGGAGCCTAGCCCAAAAGATTCAGTACTTC
CASTADSGSLAQKIQYF
>TRBJ1-2|14|-|TRBV6-5|few
TGTGCCAGCAGTCTACGCCAGGGTAACTATGGCTACACCTTC
CASSLRQGNYGYTF
>TRBJ2-4|17|TRBD2|TRBV10-2|-
TGCGCCAGCAGTGCCCCTCCGGGACTAGCAGGAACAGACATTCAGTACTTC
CASSAPPGLAGTDIQYF
>TRBJ2-4|16|-|TRBV6-1|-
TGTGCCAGCAGTGAAGCCGGGATGTGGGTCAGGGATACACAGTACTTC
CASSEAGMWVRDTQYF
>TRBJ2-5|13|-|TRBV20-1|-
TGCAGTGCTAGAGTTCTAGGCTGGGAGACCCAGTACTTC
CSARVLGWETQYF
>TRBJ2-5|12|TRBD1|TRBV28|few
TGTGCCAGCAAACAGGGGATGGAGACCCAGTACTTC
CASKQGMETQYF
>TRBJ2-1|21|TRBD2|TRBV6-5|few
TGTGCCAGCAGTTACGCCTCCCCCGGGGGGAGGCTAGCGGGAGGCAGGGATGAGCAGTTCTTC
CASSYASPGGRLAGGRDEQFF
>TRBJ2-1|15|TRBD2|TRBV10-1|medium-sized
TGCGCCAGCAGTGAACCGACTAGCGGGAGAAATGAGCAGTTCTTC
CASSEPTSGRNEQFF
>TRBJ2-6|19|-|TRBV4-2|few
TGTGCCAGCAGCCAAGCTCTCCTTTCTAGACTCTCTGGGGCCAACGTCCTGACTTTC
CASSQALLSRLSGANVLTF
>TRBJ2-4|16|-|TRBV6-1|-
TGTGCCAGCAGTGAAGCGGGGATAGGAGTCAAAGATATTCAGTACTTC
CASSEAGIGVKDIQYF
>TRBJ2-3|19|-|TRBV11-3|-
TGTGCCAGCAGCTTAGATTTCCCCCGCACAGGGTCTGTCACAGATACGCAGTATTTT
CASSLDFPRTGSVTDTQYF
>TRBJ2-3|15|-|TRBV6-1|-
TGTGCCAGCAGCCCGGCGCTTAGCGGCAAAAATACTCAGTATTTT
CASSPALSGKNTQYF
>TRBJ2-4|15|-|TRBV27|-
TGTGGTGCGGGGCTAGGGGGTCGGGACAAAGAGACTCAGTACTTC
CGAGLGGRDKETQYF
>TRBJ2-1|16|TRBD2|TRBV27|-
TGTGCCAGCAGGAAAGCTGGACTAGCGGGGCGGGGTGAGCAGTTCTTC
CASRKAGLAGRGEQFF
>TRBJ1-4|14|-|TRBV6-4|many
TGTGCCAGCAGTGAATATGGGGGGATGGAAAAACTGTTTTTT
CASSEYGGMEKLFF
>TRBJ2-2|14|-|TRBV5-1|many
TGCGCCAGCAGACAGGTTCAGAACACCGGGGAGCTGTTTTTT
CASRQVQNTGELFF
>TRBJ2-4|16|-|TRBV27|-
TGTGCCAGCCGCTTACTGGCGCGGGGAGGCAAAGACATTCAGTATTTC
CASRLLARGGKDIQYF
>TRBJ2-5|13|-|TRBV3-1|few
TGTGCCAGCAGCCATGGCGGGCGGGAGACCCAGTACTTC
CASSHGGRETQYF
>TRBJ2-4|15|TRBD2|TRBV10-1|-
TGCGCCAGCGGGGAGGGGCGGTGGGGCGCAGATACGCAGTACTTC
CASGEGRWGADTQYF
>TRBJ2-3|14|-|TRBV3-1|-
TGTGCCGGCAGGAGGCGGTGGGCCACAGATACTCAGTACTTT
CAGRRRWATDTQYF
>TRBJ2-4|17|-|TRBV10-1|-
TGCGCCAGCACAACGGGGCGCCTAAGCCGTGACCAAAACATTCAGTACTTC
CASTTGRLSRDQNIQYF
>TRBJ2-2|14|-|TRBV6-5|many
TGTGCCAGCAGTTACTCGACTAACACCGGGGAGCTGTTTTTT
CASSYSTNTGELFF
>TRBJ2-5|16|-|TRBV7-2|many
TGTGCCAGCAGCAAACCTGGGACGAGGGCGAGGGAGACCCAGTACTTC
CASSKPGTRARETQYF